The 15 T cell receptor beta chains below were found in one sample sequenced in a study of identifying expanded T cells in peripheral blood. TCRdb's copy holds only in-frame clones and misses some; the assay was immunoSEQ multiplex PCR. The table shows over 100,000 clones, with about nine tenths occurring only once. Material: blood. The receptor source for this set is a person aged 18-70 years in good health.

The chain uses TRBV30 and TRBJ2-6, with 9 bases lining up with TRBD1. The junction had 7 bases not matched to a gene; V was cut back by 3 bases and J by 4 bases. Germline lookup yields CDR1 GTSNPN and CDR2 SVGIG (reference sequence). CDR3 length: 16 residues. The chain's CDR3 is CAWRGQGMGGANVLTF. DNA for the CDR3: TGTGCCTGGAGGGGACAGGGAATGGGAGGGGCCAACGTCCTGACTTTC.

The chain links TRBV11-2 to TRBJ2-7; D tentatively reads TRBD1 or TRBD2 (5 bases each). V gave up 5 bases and J gave up 4 bases, with 18 bases separating them. This CDR3 comprises 15 residues. The germline gives CDR1 SGHAT, CDR2 FQNNGV. CDR3 in DNA: TGTGCCAGCAGCCACAGAGGGGAATGGGGTTACGAGCAGTACTTC. Amino acid sequence: CASSHRGEWGYEQYF.

This clone has a single count. V gene TRBV6-5 combines with J gene TRBJ2-7; D is ambiguous. Germline CDR1 MNHEY, CDR2 SVGAGI. With 0 bases removed from V and 2 bases from J, the gap between germline ends came to 8 bases. The CDR3 runs 14 residues. CDR3 residues: CASSYSRSTYEQYF. The CDR3 nucleotides read TGTGCCAGCAGTTACTCTCGGTCTACCTACGAGCAGTACTTC.

This chain uses TRBV19 with TRBJ2-7, with 7 bases lining up with TRBD2. Germline values: CDR1 LNHDA, CDR2 SQIVND (reference sequence). The V and J ends lost 6 bases and 3 bases, in that order; junction bases with no gene match: 11. This CDR3 is 15 amino acids long. The CDR3 region is CASRDPGKRGYEQYF. As DNA, the CDR3 is TGTGCCAGTAGGGACCCCGGGAAGCGGGGCTACGAGCAGTACTTC.

The chain couples TRBV19 to TRBJ1-5, with 8 positions matching TRBD1. V gave up 5 bases and J gave up 6 bases; unmatched junction bases: 6. Germline CDR1 and CDR2: LNHDA and SQIVND (reference sequence). There are 14 residues in the CDR3. The DNA for the CDR3 is TGTGCCAGTAGTTTCCAACAGGGGGGTCAGCCCCAGCATTTT. Its translation: CASSFQQGGQPQHF.

The chain recombines TRBV20-1 with TRBJ1-2, with TRBD1 matching over 7 bases. Trimming took 3 bases from V and 7 from J; bases not matched to a gene: 2. Germline V CDR1 and CDR2: DFQATT, SNEGSKA (reference sequence). The CDR3 runs 11 residues. The CDR3 loop reads CSARTGSGYTF. DNA of the CDR3: TGCAGTGCTAGGACAGGGTCTGGCTACACCTTC.

This clone has only one observation. The chain combines TRBV21-1 with TRBJ2-3. TRBV21-1 corresponds to a pseudogene. The CDR3 is 11 residues long. The CDR3 nucleotides read TGTGCCAGCACTACATCAGATACGCAGTATTTT. As protein: CASTTSDTQYF.

The V gene is TRBV7-2, the J gene TRBJ2-7; maybe TRBD2 (5 bases). Trimming took off 5 bases at V and 4 bases at J, with 12 bases between the two ends. Germline CDR1 reads SGHTA; CDR2 reads FQGNSA. This CDR3 has 13 amino acids. The CDR3 DNA reads TGTGCCAGCAGCCCAACCCCGGGATACGAGCAGTACTTC. This translates into CASSPTPGYEQYF.

This clone has a single count. The chain couples TRBV11-3 to TRBJ2-1; TRBD1 aligns across 7 bases. Germline assignment: CDR1 SGHNT and CDR2 YENEEA. This CDR3 is built from 12 residues. The V segment lost 4 bases and the J segment 10 bases; nucleotides outside the gene matches: 4. The CDR3 DNA is TGTGCCAGCAGCTCTACACAGGGGGAGCAGTTCTTC. Translation: CASSSTQGEQFF. The full variable domain, its missing parts supplied by reference TRBV11-3 and TRBJ2-1, is EAGVVQSPRYKIIEKKQPVAFWCNPISGHNTLYWYLQNLGQGPELLIRYENEEAVDDSQLPKDRFSAERLKGVDSTLKIQPAELGDSAVYLCASSSTQGEQFFGPGTRLTVL.

The genes are TRBV4-2 and TRBJ1-3; D is undetermined. V lost 1 base to trimming and J lost 4 bases, with 17 bases between them. This CDR3 has 17 amino acids. The germline CDR1 and CDR2 sequences are LGHNA and YNFKEQ. The CDR3 DNA sequence: TGTGCCAGCAGCCAAGTATTCGTCACGGGATCCGGAAACACCATATATTTT. This codes for CASSQVFVTGSGNTIYF.

The chain carries TRBV7-7 and TRBJ2-5; unclear D gene. The ends were cut back, 5 bases at V and 4 bases at J, with 5 bases in the middle. The CDR3 runs 11 residues. The germline V gene encodes CDR1 SSHAT and CDR2 FNYEAQ (reference sequence). The CDR3 DNA reads TGTGCCAGCAGCACCTTAGAGACCCAGTACTTC. Translation: CASSTLETQYF.

The chain links TRBV9 to TRBJ1-2, with D possibly being TRBD1 (6 bases). Trimming removed 4 bases at V and 4 bases at J, with 20 bases between. The CDR3 spans 16 residues. Germline V gene lookup returns CDR1 SGDLS and CDR2 YYNGEE. CDR3 sequence (DNA): TGTGCCAGCAGCCCGAGACAGGTCCCCGGGGGCTATGGCTACACCTTC. Protein product: CASSPRQVPGGYGYTF.

The chain employs TRBV9 and TRBJ1-5; the D is unclear. The CDR3 length is 13 residues. V lost 2 bases to trimming and J lost 6 bases, with 9 bases between them. Germline V gene lookup returns CDR1 SGDLS and CDR2 YYNGEE. CDR3 nucleotide sequence: TGTGCCAGCAGCGTCGACCACTTTCAGCCCCAGCATTTT. It is translated as CASSVDHFQPQHF.

The rearrangement joins TRBV18 to TRBJ1-1; D gene unclear. This CDR3 spans 15 amino acids. The germline V and J ends were trimmed by 0 bases and 3 bases, with 11 bases remaining between them. Looked up from germline, CDR1 is KGHSH and CDR2 is LQKENI. The CDR3 region is CASSPPRAADTEAFF. The CDR3 coding sequence is TGTGCCAGCTCACCACCCCGGGCAGCTGACACTGAAGCTTTCTTT.

The chain combines TRBV7-8 with TRBJ2-4; D unresolved. The V gene's germline CDR1 is SGHVS and CDR2 FQNEAQ. Trimming stripped 1 base from V and 2 bases from J, with 12 bases between. The CDR3 is 16 residues long. For the CDR3, the DNA is TGTGCCAGCAGCTTAGTTGGGGTCGCGACCAAAAACATTCAGTACTTC. It translates to CASSLVGVATKNIQYF.